This TCR beta chain emerged from a study of blood T cell repertoires in COVID-19. Whole-study context: Some COVID-19 samples were acute and others convalescent; all came from the United States, Italy and Spain. T cells, B-cell-depleted T cells, or PBMCs supplied cDNA or gDNA.

Source study methods: Amplified reference gene primers provided the basis for estimating nucleated cell counts. Repertoires were generated with immunoSEQ multiplex PCR, while TCRdb's copy carries only in-frame clones and drops some. V and J calls and clone size come straight from that table; D and trimming were deduced from the DNA. The sample contains 90,000 to 110,000 clones, approximately 80% of which appear only once. The CDR3 runs 15 residues. Germline-derived CDR1 and CDR2 are SGHVS and FQNEAQ. J gave up 10 bases and V 1 base, and 8 bases lay outside the gene matches. The sequence came from a woman of 80 years or more with acute or convalescent COVID-19. Sequenced material: peripheral blood. The rearrangement joins TRBV7-8 to TRBJ1-1, with 11 bases fitting TRBD1. The CDR3 spells CASSLEGRTGGPAFF. The CDR3 DNA reads TGTGCCAGCAGCTTAGAGGGGAGGACAGGGGGCCCAGCTTTCTTT.